The 20 T cell receptor beta chains given below trace back to one sample, sequenced in a study of blood T cells in healthy people across ages. Alongside a J-beta primer mix, a sample-barcoded 5' primer served in a second PCR lasting about 7 to 12 cycles. In TCRdb, the 5' RACE reads were re-called with MiXCR into one record per CDR3 protein. The table lists roughly 1,700,000 distinct CDR3 sequences, approximately 30% of them singletons, with around 7.7% in the top ten. The sequenced sample consisted of blood. The source is a woman younger than 45 in good health.

The chain couples TRBV2 to TRBJ2-1; D may be TRBD2 (6 bases). Germline assignment: CDR1 SNHLY and CDR2 FYNNEI. The CDR3 spans 12 residues. V dropped 11 bases and J dropped 6 bases, with 14 bases sitting between them. DNA of the CDR3: TGTGCCGGAAGCCGGGACTCCAATGAGCAGTTCTTC. It is translated as CAGSRDSNEQFF. The full variable domain, with the rest looked up from reference TRBV2 and TRBJ2-1, is EPEVTQTPSHQVTQMGQEVILRCVPISNHLYFYWYRQILGQKVEFLVSFYNNEISEKSEIFDDQFSVERPDGSNFTLKIRSTKLEDSAMYFCAGSRDSNEQFFGPGTRLTVL.

Points on this clonotype: One end of the junction varies from germline; a read error may be responsible. The chain recombines TRBV12-3 or TRBV12-4 with TRBJ2-5; 9 nucleotides align to TRBD2. There are 17 residues in the CDR3. CDR3 sequence (DNA): TGTGCCAGCAGTTCAATAGGACTAGCGACAGAACAAGGGACCCAGTACTTC. Amino acids: CASSSIGLATEQGTQYF.

The chain uses TRBV12-3 or TRBV12-4 and TRBJ2-1; 12 positions match TRBD2. Germline trimming cut 4 bases from V and 7 bases from J; bases unmatched to any gene: 5. There are 15 residues in the CDR3. CDR3 protein: CASSYGLAGTNEQFF. The CDR3 nucleotides are TGTGCCAGCAGTTACGGACTAGCGGGAACAAATGAGCAGTTCTTC.

This clonotype was seen a few times. The chain couples TRBV29-1 to TRBJ2-1; weak D call: TRBD2 (6 bases). The germline V and J ends were trimmed by 3 bases and 6 bases, with 15 bases remaining between them. Germline V gives CDR1 SQVTM, CDR2 ANQGSEA. This CDR3 region has 14 residues. The CDR3 region has the DNA TGCAGCGTTGAGGGGGGAATGGGGTTCAATGAGCAGTTCTTC. This encodes CSVEGGMGFNEQFF.

The sample holds a few counts of this clonotype. The V call is TRBV20-1, the J call TRBJ2-7, with 7 positions matching TRBD2. V shed 6 bases and J 3 bases; nucleotides not matched to a gene: 8. The germline V gene encodes CDR1 DFQATT and CDR2 SNEGSKA (reference sequence). This CDR3 region has 13 residues. CDR3 residues: CSAGSGNDYEQYF. For the CDR3, the DNA is TGCAGTGCAGGGAGCGGGAACGACTACGAGCAGTACTTC.

This chain uses TRBV6-2 or TRBV6-3 with TRBJ2-7; 7 bases fit TRBD1. The junction had 9 bases not matched to a gene; V was cut back by 0 bases and J by 4 bases. The CDR3 spans 16 residues. The germline V gene encodes CDR1 MNHEY and CDR2 SVGEGT. The CDR3 protein is CASSYSPRDSPYEQYF. CDR3 coding DNA: TGTGCCAGCAGTTACTCGCCCCGGGACAGTCCATACGAGCAGTACTTC.

This clonotype came up many times. In DNA form, the CDR3 reads TGTGCCAGCAGGGGCGGTGCCGGCGAGACCCAGTACTTC. Translation gives CASRGGAGETQYF. V gene TRBV2 combines with J gene TRBJ2-5; the D is unclear. Germline V CDR1 and CDR2: SNHLY, FYNNEI. Trimming took 6 bases from V and 5 from J, leaving 13 bases between them. The CDR3 has 13 residues.

This clonotype was detected many times. The chain uses TRBV9 and TRBJ2-5; no definite D call. Germline CDR1 SGDLS, CDR2 YYNGEE. The V and J ends lost 0 bases and 1 base respectively, with 13 bases between them. This CDR3 has 16 residues. Here the CDR3 DNA reads TGTGCCAGCAGCGTAGGAAGTTGGGTCAGCCAAGAGACCCAGTACTTC. Protein sequence: CASSVGSWVSQETQYF.

V is TRBV10-2 and J is TRBJ1-1; possible D gene TRBD1, 5 bases. Germline CDR1 reads WSHSY; CDR2 reads SAAADI. The germline V and J ends were trimmed by 3 bases and 0 bases, with 14 bases remaining between them. The CDR3 covers 16 residues. The CDR3 sequence: CASSDRARLMNTEAFF. The CDR3 nucleotides are TGCGCCAGCAGTGACAGGGCCCGACTTATGAACACTGAAGCTTTCTTT.

The rearrangement links TRBV12-3 or TRBV12-4 to TRBJ1-5; perhaps TRBD1 as D (5 bases). Trimming shortened V by 6 bases and J by 4 bases, and 10 bases separated the two germline ends. This CDR3 has 13 amino acids. The CDR3 coding sequence is TGTGCCAGCAGGTATGGGGGTAATCAGCCCCAGCATTTT. Translation gives CASRYGGNQPQHF.

The V gene is TRBV7-2, the J gene TRBJ2-5, with no clear D. This CDR3 is 13 amino acids long. Trimming stripped 2 bases from V and 2 bases from J, with 6 bases between. Germline V lookup: CDR1 SGHTA, CDR2 FQGNSA. The CDR3 DNA is TGTGCCAGCAGCTTAAATCCGCAAGAGACCCAGTACTTC. It yields the protein CASSLNPQETQYF.

The CDR3 DNA follows: TGTGCCAGCAGTTTCGCCAGGGCCAATAACTATGGCTACACCTTC. It translates to CASSFARANNYGYTF. The chain is built from TRBV12-3 or TRBV12-4 and TRBJ1-2; tentatively, D is TRBD1 (5 bases). CDR3 length: 15 residues. The ends were cut back, 3 bases at V and 1 base at J, with 12 bases in the middle.

This clonotype was seen once. The rearrangement links TRBV12-3 or TRBV12-4 to TRBJ2-7; 7 nucleotides align to TRBD2. The CDR3 loop spans 15 amino acids. Unmatched junction bases numbered 11, after V lost 7 bases and J lost 2 bases. The CDR3 here is CASKEGRDHPYEQYF. The CDR3 DNA is TGTGCCAGCAAGGAGGGGAGGGATCATCCCTACGAGCAGTACTTC.

As regards this clonotype: A single base separates this from a much larger clone, so it may be a read error. The rearrangement uses TRBV7-3 and TRBJ2-4, with D tentatively TRBD2 (5 bases). In germline, CDR1 is SGHTA, CDR2 FQGTGA. This CDR3 comprises 14 residues. V dropped 4 bases and J dropped 13 bases, with 20 bases sitting between them. CDR3 region: CASSCPLRSCGQYF. CDR3 nucleotide sequence: TGTGCCAGCAGCTGCCCCCTGCGTTCCTGCGGGCAGTACTTC.

This chain joins TRBV27 and TRBJ2-1, with 11 positions matching TRBD2. In germline, CDR1 is MNHEY, CDR2 SMNVEV (reference sequence). This CDR3 is 18 amino acids long. The ends lost 5 bases at V and 0 bases at J; junction bases unmatched: 9. This chain's CDR3 is CASSRLAGNKFSYNEQFF. CDR3 DNA: TGTGCCAGCAGTAGACTAGCGGGAAACAAATTCTCCTACAATGAGCAGTTCTTC.

The V call is TRBV4-1, the J call TRBJ1-3, with D perhaps matching TRBD1 (6 bases). The CDR3 is 15 amino acids. V was pared by 5 bases and J by 2 bases, with 13 bases between. CDR1 MGHRA and CDR2 YSYEKL come from the germline V gene. The CDR3 sequence is CASSSSGGTGNTIYF. The CDR3 DNA sequence: TGCGCCAGCAGCTCGTCGGGGGGCACTGGAAACACCATATATTTT.

Ten or more counts support this clonotype. V usage is TRBV7-2 and J usage is TRBJ1-2, with D hard to call. In germline, CDR1 is SGHTA, CDR2 FQGNSA. Trimming removed 3 bases from V and 0 bases from J, with 8 bases in between. The length of the CDR3 is 14 residues. For the CDR3, the DNA is TGTGCCAGCAGCTTGGGAGCCTCTAACTATGGCTACACCTTC. It specifies CASSLGASNYGYTF.

The chain employs TRBV20-1 and TRBJ1-5; TRBD1 aligns across 10 bases. From germline, CDR1 is DFQATT and CDR2 SNEGSKA (reference sequence). This CDR3 has 14 residues. V trimming: 6 bases; J trimming: 5 bases; junction bases outside the gene matches: 7. The CDR3: CSAAGTGVYQPQHF. Written as DNA, the CDR3 is TGCAGTGCAGCCGGGACAGGGGTTTATCAGCCCCAGCATTTT.

This clonotype showed up many times. The V and J genes are TRBV20-1 and TRBJ2-7, with D tentatively TRBD2 (6 bases). The V and J ends lost 5 bases and 2 bases respectively, with 16 bases between them. From germline, CDR1 is DFQATT and CDR2 SNEGSKA (reference sequence). The CDR3 has 14 residues. The CDR3 protein is CSARSGTGAYEQYF. CDR3 coding DNA: TGCAGTGCTCGATCTGGGACGGGAGCCTACGAGCAGTACTTC.

This chain links TRBV29-1 with TRBJ1-1; a possible D gene is TRBD1 (5 bases). Trimming took 6 bases from V and 5 from J, leaving 16 bases between them. The germline V gene encodes CDR1 SQVTM and CDR2 ANQGSEA. The CDR3 sequence is 13 residues long. The CDR3 coding sequence is TGCAGCGTCCCCGAGGGGCCTGGGACTGAAGCTTTCTTT. Translation gives CSVPEGPGTEAFF.